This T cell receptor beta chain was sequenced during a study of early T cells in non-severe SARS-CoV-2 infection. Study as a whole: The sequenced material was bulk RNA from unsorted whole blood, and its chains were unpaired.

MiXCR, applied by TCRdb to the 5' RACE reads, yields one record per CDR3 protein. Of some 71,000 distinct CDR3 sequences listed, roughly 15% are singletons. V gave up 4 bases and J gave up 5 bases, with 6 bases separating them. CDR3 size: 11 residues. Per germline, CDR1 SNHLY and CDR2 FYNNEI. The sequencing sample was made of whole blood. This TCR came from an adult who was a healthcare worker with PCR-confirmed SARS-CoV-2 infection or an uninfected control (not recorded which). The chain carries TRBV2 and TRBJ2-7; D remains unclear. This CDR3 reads CASSGVHEQYF. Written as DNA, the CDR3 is TGTGCCAGCAGTGGCGTCCACGAGCAGTACTTC. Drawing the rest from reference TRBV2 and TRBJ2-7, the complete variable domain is EPEVTQTPSHQVTQMGQEVILRCVPISNHLYFYWYRQILGQKVEFLVSFYNNEISEKSEIFDDQFSVERPDGSNFTLKIRSTKLEDSAMYFCASSGVHEQYFGPGTRLTVT.